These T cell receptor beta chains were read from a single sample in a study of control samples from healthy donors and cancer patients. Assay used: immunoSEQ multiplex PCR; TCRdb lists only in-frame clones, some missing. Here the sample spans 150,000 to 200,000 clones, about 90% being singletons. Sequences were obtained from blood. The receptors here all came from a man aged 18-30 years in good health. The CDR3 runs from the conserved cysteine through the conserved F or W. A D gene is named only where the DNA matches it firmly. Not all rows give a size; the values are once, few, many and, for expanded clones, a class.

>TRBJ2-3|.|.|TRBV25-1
CASWGDPDTQYF
TGTGCCAGCTGGGGGGACCCAGATACGCAGTATTTT
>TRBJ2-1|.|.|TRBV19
CASSVAAHPGDNEQFF
TGTGCCAGTAGTGTCGCGGCACACCCTGGGGACAATGAGCAGTTCTTC
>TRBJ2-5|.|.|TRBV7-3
CASSLTGATEQETQYF
TGTGCCAGCAGCTTAACCGGGGCGACAGAACAAGAGACCCAGTACTTC
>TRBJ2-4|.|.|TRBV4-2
CASSQDKGGPGKNIQYF
TGTGCCAGCAGCCAAGATAAGGGGGGGCCTGGCAAAAACATTCAGTACTTC
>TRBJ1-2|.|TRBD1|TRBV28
CASRQHGTGVGGYTF
TGTGCCAGCAGACAACACGGGACAGGGGTGGGTGGCTACACCTTC
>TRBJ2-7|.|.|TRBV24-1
CATSDGAAYEQYF
TGTGCCACCAGTGACGGCGCTGCCTACGAGCAGTACTTC
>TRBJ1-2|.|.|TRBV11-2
CASSVGASYGYTF
TGTGCCAGCAGCGTAGGGGCGTCCTATGGCTACACCTTC
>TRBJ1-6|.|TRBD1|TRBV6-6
CASSYPPGQTGSPLHF
TGTGCCAGCAGTTATCCCCCGGGACAGACCGGTTCACCCCTCCACTTT
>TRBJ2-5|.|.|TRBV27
CASSFRTGVQETQYF
TGTGCCAGCAGTTTCCGAACAGGCGTCCAAGAGACCCAGTACTTC
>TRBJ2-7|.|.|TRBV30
CAWNGRSSYEQYF
TGTGCCTGGAATGGACGGAGCTCCTACGAGCAGTACTTC
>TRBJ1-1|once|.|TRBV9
CASSADRIEAFF
TGTGCCAGCAGCGCCGACAGAATTGAAGCTTTCTTT
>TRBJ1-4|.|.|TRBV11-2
CASSLQATNEKLFF
TGTGCCAGCAGCTTACAGGCAACTAATGAAAAACTGTTTTTT
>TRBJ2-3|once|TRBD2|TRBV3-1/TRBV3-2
CASSQRTSSDTQYF
TGTGCCAGCAGCCAAAGGACTAGCTCAGATACGCAGTATTTT
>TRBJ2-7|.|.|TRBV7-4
CASSFSNSGIVYEQYF
TGTGCCAGCAGCTTTTCAAACTCAGGGATCGTATACGAGCAGTACTTC
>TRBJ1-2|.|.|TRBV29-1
CSVVDRDYGYTF
TGCAGCGTTGTTGACAGAGACTATGGCTACACCTTC
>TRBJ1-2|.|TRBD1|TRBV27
CASSPQPGTGYGYTF
TGTGCCAGCAGCCCACAACCCGGGACAGGCTATGGCTACACCTTC
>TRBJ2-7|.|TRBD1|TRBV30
CAWRHRDRGNYEQYF
TGTGCCTGGAGGCACCGGGACAGAGGTAACTACGAGCAGTACTTC
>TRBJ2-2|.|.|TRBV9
CASSGGPPGELFF
TGTGCCAGCAGCGGAGGACCCCCCGGGGAGCTGTTTTTT
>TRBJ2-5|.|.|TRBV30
CAWSVRVASQYF
TGTGCCTGGAGTGTCCGAGTAGCCTCCCAGTACTTC
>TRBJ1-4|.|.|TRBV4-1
CASSQEWAGSEKLFF
TGCGCCAGCAGCCAAGAGTGGGCGGGGAGTGAAAAACTGTTTTTT
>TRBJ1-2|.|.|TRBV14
CASSQVGLPLSDGYTF
TGTGCCAGCAGCCAAGTGGGACTCCCTCTTAGCGATGGCTACACCTTC
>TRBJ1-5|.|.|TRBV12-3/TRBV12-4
CASSPVRNQPQHF
TGTGCCAGCAGTCCAGTCCGCAATCAGCCCCAGCATTTT
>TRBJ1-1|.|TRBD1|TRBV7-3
CASSPTGGETEAFF
TGTGCCAGCAGCCCAACAGGGGGAGAGACTGAAGCTTTCTTT
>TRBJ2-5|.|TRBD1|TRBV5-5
CASSFQGARETQYF
TGTGCCAGCAGCTTCCAGGGGGCGCGTGAGACCCAGTACTTC
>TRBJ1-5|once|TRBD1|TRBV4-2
CASSPEGQGAQPQHF
TGTGCCAGCAGCCCCGAGGGGCAGGGGGCTCAGCCCCAGCATTTT
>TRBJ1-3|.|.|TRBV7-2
CASSLAHGGSGNTIYF
TGTGCCAGCAGCTTAGCGCACGGGGGATCTGGAAACACCATATATTTT
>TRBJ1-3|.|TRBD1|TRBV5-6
CASSFDRVQNTIYF
TGTGCCAGCAGCTTTGACAGGGTGCAAAACACCATATATTTT
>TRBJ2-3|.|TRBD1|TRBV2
CASRETGVMSDTQYF
TGTGCCAGCAGGGAGACAGGGGTTATGTCAGATACGCAGTATTTT
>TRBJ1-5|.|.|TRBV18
CASSLDRTSNQPQHF
TGTGCCAGCTCACTGGACAGAACTAGCAATCAGCCCCAGCATTTT
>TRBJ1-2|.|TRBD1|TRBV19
CASSILGQESYGYTF
TGTGCCAGTAGTATTCTGGGACAGGAGTCCTATGGCTACACCTTC
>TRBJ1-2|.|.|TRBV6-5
CASRLNGRHYGYTF
TGTGCCAGCAGATTAAATGGACGGCACTATGGCTACACCTTC
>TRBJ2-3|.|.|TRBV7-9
CASSLRDTQYF
TGTGCCAGCAGCCTGAGGGATACGCAGTATTTT
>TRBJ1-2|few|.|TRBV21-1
CASSPACGGFYGYTF
TGTGCCAGCAGTCCCGCTTGTGGGGGGTTCTATGGCTACACCTTC
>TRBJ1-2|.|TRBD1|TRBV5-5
CASRGQVYGYTF
TGTGCCAGCAGAGGACAGGTATATGGCTACACCTTC
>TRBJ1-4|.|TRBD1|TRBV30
CAGRGLALSNEKLFF
TGTGCCGGCAGGGGGCTGGCCCTCTCTAATGAAAAACTGTTTTTT
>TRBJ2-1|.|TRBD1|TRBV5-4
CASSYKKGTGISYNEQFF
TGTGCCAGCAGCTATAAAAAAGGGACAGGAATCTCCTACAATGAGCAGTTCTTC
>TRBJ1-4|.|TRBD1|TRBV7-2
CASSLVGRGRANEKLFF
TGTGCCAGCAGCTTAGTAGGCAGGGGGCGGGCTAATGAAAAACTGTTTTTT
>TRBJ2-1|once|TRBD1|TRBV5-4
CASSLDRGAGNEQFF
TGTGCCAGCAGCCTGGACAGGGGCGCGGGTAATGAGCAGTTCTTC
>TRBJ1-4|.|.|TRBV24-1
CATSDRDGWMKTNEKLFF
TGTGCCACCAGTGATCGGGACGGGTGGATGAAAACTAATGAAAAACTGTTTTTT
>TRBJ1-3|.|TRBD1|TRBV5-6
CASSFPGGGRNTIYF
TGTGCCAGCAGCTTTCCAGGGGGCGGGAGAAACACCATATATTTT
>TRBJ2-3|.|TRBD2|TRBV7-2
CASSPRGTSGGGLTDTQYF
TGTGCCAGCAGCCCCCGGGGGACTAGCGGGGGGGGGTTGACAGATACGCAGTATTTT
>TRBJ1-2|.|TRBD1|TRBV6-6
CASRNADRRGGYTF
TGTGCCAGCAGAAACGCGGACAGGCGCGGGGGCTACACCTTC
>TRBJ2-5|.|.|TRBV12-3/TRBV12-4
CASSSSQETQYF
TGTGCCAGCAGTTCGTCCCAAGAGACCCAGTACTTC
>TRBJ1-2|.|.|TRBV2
CASGMRNGYTF
TGTGCCAGTGGGATGAGGAATGGCTACACCTTC
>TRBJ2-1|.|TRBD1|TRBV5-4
CASSGPGQGSNEQFF
TGTGCCAGCAGCGGACCGGGACAGGGGTCCAATGAGCAGTTCTTC
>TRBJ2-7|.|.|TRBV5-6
CASTRTVGSYEQYF
TGTGCCAGCACGCGGACAGTAGGCTCCTACGAGCAGTACTTC
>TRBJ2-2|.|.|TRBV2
CATLRGFPNTGELFF
TGTGCCACCCTTAGGGGGTTTCCGAACACCGGGGAGCTGTTTTTT
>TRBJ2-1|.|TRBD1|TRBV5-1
CASSLAVSGGHNEQFF
TGCGCCAGCAGCTTGGCCGTGTCAGGGGGCCACAATGAGCAGTTCTTC
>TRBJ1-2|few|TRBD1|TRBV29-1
CSVIRDREGGYTF
TGCAGCGTCATCAGGGACAGGGAAGGTGGCTACACCTTC
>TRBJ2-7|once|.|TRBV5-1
CASSLDYLLVYEQYF
TGCGCCAGCAGCTTGGACTACCTCCTGGTCTACGAGCAGTACTTC